Following are 14 T cell receptor beta chains from one sample sequenced in a study of blood T cell repertoires in COVID-19 (dated by TCRdb to the early 2020s). Receptor amplification or capture employed the immunoSEQ multiplex PCR assay. TCRdb carries this immuneACCESS record with in-frame sequences only. Its versions omit some clonotypes, under half of them owing to an unresolved V gene in the studies checked, with the rest unexplained. The sample table contains approximately 85,000 clones; only one count was recorded for 87% of them. Around 3% of the sample is taken by the ten largest. The sample was peripheral blood. These receptors all come from a woman in her fifties or sixties with active or convalescent COVID-19.

The chain couples TRBV12-3 or TRBV12-4 to TRBJ2-1, with D perhaps matching TRBD1 (6 bases). The CDR3 loop spans 13 amino acids. Trimming took off 6 bases at V and 9 bases at J, with 15 bases between the two ends. CDR3 in DNA: TGTGCCAGCAGCCGAGGACAGTTGAGTGAGCAGTTCTTC. Translated: CASSRGQLSEQFF.

This clone was observed once. This chain links TRBV5-8 with TRBJ1-4, with unresolved D. The ends were cut back, 1 base at V and 5 bases at J, with 15 bases in the middle. Germline lookup yields CDR1 SGHTS and CDR2 YDEGEE. The CDR3 contains 16 residues. The CDR3 reads CASSLRQARRNEKLFF. The CDR3, as DNA: TGTGCCAGCAGCTTGAGGCAAGCGAGGAGGAATGAAAAACTGTTTTTT. Looking up the rest from reference TRBV5-8 and TRBJ1-4 gives the full variable domain: EAGVTQSPTHLIKTRGQQATLRCSPISGHTSVYWYQQALGLGLQFLLWYDEGEERNRGNFPPRFSGRQFPNYSSELNVNALELEDSALYLCASSLRQARRNEKLFFGSGTQLSVL.

This rearrangement joins TRBV5-5 to TRBJ1-5; 9 bases agree with TRBD1. There are 15 residues in the CDR3. The V gene end was trimmed by 4 bases and the J gene end by 2 bases; junction bases not matched to a gene: 4. The germline CDR1 and CDR2 sequences are SGHKS and YYEKEE (reference sequence). As DNA, the CDR3 is TGTGCCAGCAGCCTGACAGGGGGAGGCAATCAGCCCCAGCATTTT. As protein: CASSLTGGGNQPQHF.

The gene calls are TRBV2 and TRBJ1-6, with 7 bases fitting TRBD1. CDR3 length: 18 amino acids. V dropped 8 bases and J dropped 6; count of bases not matched to a gene: 19. CDR1 is SNHLY, CDR2 FYNNEI, per germline. The CDR3 bases are TGTGCCAGCCGATCGACAGGGCACTCTACTGGGGTTAATTCACCCCTCCACTTT. Amino acids: CASRSTGHSTGVNSPLHF. Variable domain in full (rest from reference TRBV2 and TRBJ1-6): EPEVTQTPSHQVTQMGQEVILRCVPISNHLYFYWYRQILGQKVEFLVSFYNNEISEKSEIFDDQFSVERPDGSNFTLKIRSTKLEDSAMYFCASRSTGHSTGVNSPLHFGNGTRLTVT.

The chain joins TRBV6-2 or TRBV6-3 to TRBJ2-1, with D possibly matching TRBD2 (5 bases). There are 14 residues in the CDR3. V gave up 2 bases and J gave up 4 bases, with 9 bases separating them. Per the germline V gene, CDR1 is MNHEY and CDR2 is SVGEGT. DNA of the CDR3: TGTGCCAGCAGTTACCGAGGGCAGTACAATGAGCAGTTCTTC. Amino acids: CASSYRGQYNEQFF.

This clone came up once. The chain links TRBV7-2 to TRBJ2-7; D gene ambiguous. The germline V gene encodes CDR1 SGHTA and CDR2 FQGNSA. V was shortened by 5 bases and J by 0 bases, with 11 bases between the two germline ends. The CDR3 spans 14 residues. The CDR3 DNA is TGTGCCAGCAGCCCCCCCGGTAGCTCCTACGAGCAGTACTTC. It translates to CASSPPGSSYEQYF.

V gene TRBV18 combines with J gene TRBJ1-2, with 7 nucleotides matching TRBD1. V shed 4 bases, J shed 3 bases, and the junction held 8 bases outside the gene matches. The CDR3 consists of 15 residues. Germline V lookup: CDR1 KGHSH, CDR2 LQKENI. The CDR3 is CASSLTTGTYYGYTF. In DNA, the CDR3 is TGTGCCAGCTCACTAACGACAGGGACTTACTATGGCTACACCTTC.

The chain joins TRBV6-4 to TRBJ2-6; TRBD1 matches 11 bases. The CDR3 totals 17 residues. V lost 2 bases and J lost 2; bases outside the gene matches: 2. Germline CDR1 reads MRHNA; CDR2 reads SNTAGT. The CDR3 protein is CASSDRTGGTGANVLTF. The CDR3 DNA reads TGTGCCAGCAGTGACAGGACAGGGGGCACTGGGGCCAACGTCCTGACTTTC.

The chain employs TRBV9 and TRBJ2-2; TRBD2 aligns across 15 bases. The germline CDR1 and CDR2 sequences are SGDLS and YYNGEE. The J segment lost 4 bases and the V segment lost 4 bases, leaving 11 bases of the junction unmatched. The CDR3 runs to 19 residues. CDR3 DNA sequence: TGTGCCAGCAGCACAGGGACTAGCGGGGGGTTACCCCCCACCGGGGAGCTGTTTTTT. It specifies CASSTGTSGGLPPTGELFF. Using reference TRBV9 and TRBJ2-2 for the parts outside the CDR3, the full variable domain is DSGVTQTPKHLITATGQRVTLRCSPRSGDLSVYWYQQSLDQGLQFLIQYYNGEERAKGNILERFSAQQFPDLHSELNLSSLELGDSALYFCASSTGTSGGLPPTGELFFGEGSRLTVL.

The V call is TRBV4-2, the J call TRBJ2-7; 14 nucleotides align to TRBD2. CDR3 length: 18 amino acids. V shed 1 base, J shed 6 bases, and the junction held 11 bases outside the gene matches. Germline values: CDR1 LGHNA, CDR2 YNFKEQ. The CDR3 nucleotides are TGTGCCAGCAGCCAAGTGACTAGCGGGGGGGCCGGAACGGTCGAGCAGTACTTC. It codes for CASSQVTSGGAGTVEQYF.

The rearrangement links TRBV9 to TRBJ1-5; 10 positions agree with TRBD1. This CDR3 is built from 14 residues. J lost 6 bases, V lost 3 bases, and 3 bases had no gene match. Germline CDR1 reads SGDLS; CDR2 reads YYNGEE. The CDR3 spells CASSDRDRGQPQHF. The CDR3 DNA reads as TGTGCCAGCAGCGACCGGGACAGGGGTCAGCCCCAGCATTTT.

Regarding this clone: The junction and the germline gene differ at one end; a read error may be behind it. This chain joins TRBV7-8 and TRBJ2-2, with 11 bases fitting TRBD2. From germline, CDR1 is SGHVS and CDR2 FQNEAQ. This CDR3 contains 17 residues. CDR3 loop: CASSERASGGNAGELFF. In DNA form, the CDR3 reads TGTGCCAGCAGCGAACGAGCTAGCGGGGGGAACGCCGGGGAGCTGTTTTTT.

The chain is built from TRBV6-4 and TRBJ2-3; tentative D call: TRBD2 (5 bases). V lost 9 bases and J lost 4, with 14 bases in between. The CDR3 covers 13 residues. Germline V gene sequence: CDR1 MRHNA, CDR2 SNTAGT. CDR3 in DNA: TGTGCCAGTAGCGCCCCTGGGTCAGATACGCAGTATTTT. It codes for CASSAPGSDTQYF.

CDR3 DNA sequence: TGTGCCAGTAGTCCCACATTGTCTACGCCGGGTGCCCAGTACTTC. Amino acids: CASSPTLSTPGAQYF. The chain carries TRBV19 and TRBJ2-5, with D uncertain. The CDR3 spans 15 residues. Germline values: CDR1 LNHDA, CDR2 SQIVND (reference sequence). Trimming removed 5 bases at V and 9 bases at J, with 22 bases between.